The next 18 T cell receptor beta chains were all read from a single sample in a study of blood T cell repertoires in COVID-19. TCRdb's copy holds only in-frame clones and misses some; the assay was immunoSEQ multiplex PCR. The sample contains 350,000 to 450,000 clones, 75% to 90% of which appear only once. Input material: peripheral blood. The receptors stem from a woman aged 60-75 years with COVID-19, enrolled during active disease.

The chain joins TRBV18 to TRBJ2-5; the D gene is possibly TRBD1 (6 bases). The CDR3 covers 13 residues. Germline-derived CDR1 and CDR2 are KGHSH and LQKENI. The V gene lost 6 bases and the J gene lost 4 bases, with 12 bases spanning the gap. The CDR3 DNA is TGTGCCAGCTCCCCAGGACAGTTAGAGACCCAGTACTTC. As protein: CASSPGQLETQYF.

The rearrangement uses TRBV4-3 and TRBJ2-2; D call uncertain. V gave up 0 bases and J gave up 6 bases, with 5 bases separating them. Germline V lookup: CDR1 LGHNA, CDR2 YSLEER. The CDR3 sequence is 13 residues long. This CDR3 reads CASSQDRAGELFF. The CDR3 bases are TGCGCCAGCAGCCAAGATCGTGCCGGGGAGCTGTTTTTT.

The rearrangement joins TRBV10-3 to TRBJ1-3; TRBD1 might be the D (6 bases). Trimming took off 3 bases at V and 2 bases at J, with 14 bases between the two ends. CDR1 is ENHRY and CDR2 is SYGVKD in the germline V gene. This CDR3 contains 16 residues. CDR3 coding DNA: TGTGCCATCAGTGATCCAGGGGTTGGAACTGGAAACACCATATATTTT. Encoded protein: CAISDPGVGTGNTIYF.

This clone was observed once. The V call is TRBV7-9, the J call TRBJ2-3; D is ambiguous. This CDR3 is 14 amino acids long. V dropped 3 bases and J dropped 1 base, with 8 bases sitting between them. Per the germline V gene, CDR1 is SEHNR and CDR2 is FQNEAQ (reference sequence). CDR3 bases: TGTGCCAGCAGCTTCTCAACAGGCACAGATACGCAGTATTTT. This sequence encodes CASSFSTGTDTQYF.

The rearrangement links TRBV5-1 to TRBJ1-4, with TRBD1 matching over 8 bases. The CDR3 is 14 amino acids. V was pared by 3 bases and J by 16 bases, with 14 bases of the junction left unmatched. Looked up from germline, CDR1 is SGHRS and CDR2 is YFSETQ. CDR3 sequence (DNA): TGCGCCAGCAGCTCAGGACAGGGACCCAATCCTCAGTTTTTT. Its translation: CASSSGQGPNPQFF.

This clone was recorded once. The chain links TRBV11-2 to TRBJ2-7, with 7 bases that match TRBD1. The CDR3 consists of 17 residues. V was clipped by 3 bases and J by 0 bases; unmatched bases: 11. Germline values: CDR1 SGHAT, CDR2 FQNNGV. DNA of the CDR3: TGTGCCAGCAGCTTGGGGTACCGCGGACAGGACTCCTACGAGCAGTACTTC. Protein sequence: CASSLGYRGQDSYEQYF.

The chain uses TRBV12-3 or TRBV12-4 and TRBJ2-3; possible D gene TRBD2, 6 bases. The V and J ends lost 2 bases and 6 bases respectively, with 9 bases between them. This CDR3 comprises 13 residues. CDR3 nucleotides: TGTGCCAGCAGTTTACGACTAGAGGATACGCAGTATTTT. Its translation: CASSLRLEDTQYF.

CDR3 loop: CSVGQSNYGYTF. CDR3 bases: TGCAGCGTTGGACAATCCAACTATGGCTACACCTTC. The V and J genes are TRBV29-1 and TRBJ1-2; no definite D call. V shed 4 bases and J shed 2 bases, with 8 bases lying between them. Germline assignment: CDR1 SQVTM and CDR2 ANQGSEA. The CDR3 is 12 amino acids.

This clone was seen a few times. The chain links TRBV7-6 to TRBJ1-1, with D possibly TRBD1 on 6 matching bases. From germline, CDR1 is SGHVS and CDR2 FNYEAQ. Deletions cut 0 bases from V and 4 bases from J, with 12 bases between. This CDR3 is 15 amino acids long. CDR3 region: CASSLAPRGGTEAFF. CDR3 in DNA: TGTGCCAGCAGCTTAGCGCCTAGGGGGGGCACTGAAGCTTTCTTT.

The chain links TRBV19 to TRBJ2-5; 9 nucleotides align to TRBD1. The V gene's germline CDR1 is LNHDA and CDR2 SQIVND (reference sequence). The CDR3 spans 16 residues. V dropped 3 bases and J dropped 4; count of bases not matched to a gene: 9. The CDR3: CASSIFWDREGETQYF. CDR3 sequence (DNA): TGTGCCAGTAGTATTTTTTGGGACAGGGAGGGAGAGACCCAGTACTTC.

This clone was counted many times. V and J are TRBV20-1 and TRBJ1-3; D call uncertain. Trimming cost V 4 bases and J 0 bases, with 10 bases left between them. Germline lookup yields CDR1 DFQATT and CDR2 SNEGSKA (reference sequence). The CDR3 is 14 amino acids. The CDR3 loop reads CSAIDTYSGNTIYF. CDR3 in DNA: TGCAGTGCTATTGACACATACTCTGGAAACACCATATATTTT.

The gene calls are TRBV18 and TRBJ1-6, with D maybe TRBD1 (5 bases). This CDR3 has 15 amino acids. Trimming stripped 2 bases from V and 8 bases from J, with 13 bases between. From germline, CDR1 is KGHSH and CDR2 LQKENI. This CDR3 reads CASSPLGRVDSPLHF. CDR3 DNA sequence: TGTGCCAGCTCACCATTGGGCAGGGTGGATTCACCCCTCCACTTT.

The genes are TRBV10-1 and TRBJ1-1; D is perhaps TRBD1 (5 bases). The CDR3 covers 14 residues. The germline V and J ends were trimmed by 1 base and 5 bases, with 11 bases remaining between them. Germline CDR1 WNHNN, CDR2 SYGVQD (reference sequence). CDR3 loop: CASSELSRGTEAFF. Here the CDR3 DNA reads TGCGCCAGCAGTGAGTTGAGCCGGGGGACTGAAGCTTTCTTT.

With regard to this clone: In the same sample, other DNA sequences code for this CDR3. This chain connects TRBV19 to TRBJ1-2; TRBD1 matches 9 bases. The junction had 15 bases not matched to a gene; V was cut back by 6 bases and J by 7 bases. The CDR3 length is 16 residues. CDR1 is LNHDA and CDR2 is SQIVND in the germline V gene (reference sequence). The CDR3 spells CASSGPLGTGSRGYTF. CDR3 coding DNA: TGTGCCAGTAGCGGGCCCCTGGGGACAGGGAGTCGTGGCTACACCTTC. The variable domain in full, completed from reference TRBV19 and TRBJ1-2, reads DGGITQSPKYLFRKEGQNVTLSCEQNLNHDAMYWYRQDPGQGLRLIYYSQIVNDFQKGDIAEGYSVSREKKESFPLTVTSAQKNPTAFYLCASSGPLGTGSRGYTFGSGTRLTVV.

The rearrangement joins TRBV2 to TRBJ1-1, with 8 bases matching TRBD1. Germline V CDR1 and CDR2: SNHLY, FYNNEI. The V gene end was trimmed by 4 bases and the J gene end by 1 base; junction bases not matched to a gene: 5. This CDR3 is built from 15 residues. The CDR3: CASSAQGQGNTEAFF. The CDR3 nucleotides read TGTGCCAGCAGTGCCCAAGGACAGGGGAACACTGAAGCTTTCTTT.

This clone was seen once. The chain recombines TRBV5-1 with TRBJ2-5; D ambiguous. The V and J ends lost 4 bases and 3 bases respectively, with 13 bases between them. This CDR3 is built from 14 residues. Germline V gene data show CDR1 as SGHRS and CDR2 as YFSETQ. The CDR3 spells CASSTPRAKETQYF. CDR3 sequence (DNA): TGCGCCAGCAGCACCCCGAGAGCCAAAGAGACCCAGTACTTC.

The chain employs TRBV14 and TRBJ2-6; possible D gene TRBD2, 5 bases. Trimming cost V 0 bases and J 1 base, with 13 bases left between them. CDR1 is SGHDN and CDR2 is FVKESK in the germline V gene. CDR3 length: 18 residues. DNA for the CDR3: TGTGCCAGCAGCCAAGAGGGAGAAGGGCTATCTGGGGCCAACGTCCTGACTTTC. Its protein product is CASSQEGEGLSGANVLTF.

This clone showed up just a few times. The chain couples TRBV5-8 to TRBJ2-7; 9 nucleotides align to TRBD1. This CDR3 is built from 15 residues. V trimming: 4 bases; J trimming: 5 bases; junction bases outside the gene matches: 10. CDR1 and CDR2 from the germline V gene are SGHTS and YDEGEE. CDR3 sequence: CASSAYRDRDDEQYF. The CDR3 region has the DNA TGTGCCAGCAGCGCGTACCGGGACAGGGACGACGAGCAGTACTTC.